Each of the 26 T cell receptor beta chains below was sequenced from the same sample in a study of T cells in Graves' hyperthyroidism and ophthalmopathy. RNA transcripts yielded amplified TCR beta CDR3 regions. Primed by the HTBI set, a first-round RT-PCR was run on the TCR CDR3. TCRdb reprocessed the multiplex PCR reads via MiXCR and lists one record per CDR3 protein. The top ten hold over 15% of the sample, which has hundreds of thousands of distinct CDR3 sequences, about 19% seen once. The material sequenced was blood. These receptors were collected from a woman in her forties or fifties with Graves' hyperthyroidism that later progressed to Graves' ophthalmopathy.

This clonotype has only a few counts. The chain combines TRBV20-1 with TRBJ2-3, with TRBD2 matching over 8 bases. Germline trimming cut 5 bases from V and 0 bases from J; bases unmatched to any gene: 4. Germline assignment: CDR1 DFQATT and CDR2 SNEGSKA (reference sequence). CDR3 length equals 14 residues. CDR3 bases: TGCAGTGCTCCAGGGACTAGGAGCACAGATACGCAGTATTTT. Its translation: CSAPGTRSTDTQYF.

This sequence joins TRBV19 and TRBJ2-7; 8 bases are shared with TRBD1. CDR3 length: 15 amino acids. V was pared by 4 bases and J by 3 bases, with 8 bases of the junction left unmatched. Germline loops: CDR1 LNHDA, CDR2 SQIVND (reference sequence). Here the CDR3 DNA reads TGTGCCAGTAGTACCCGGACAGGGTTGGTCTACGAGCAGTACTTC. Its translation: CASSTRTGLVYEQYF.

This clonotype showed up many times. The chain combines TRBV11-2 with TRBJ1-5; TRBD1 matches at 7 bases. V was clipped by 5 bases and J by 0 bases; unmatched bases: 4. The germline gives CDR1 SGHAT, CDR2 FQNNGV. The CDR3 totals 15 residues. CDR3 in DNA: TGTGCCAGCAGCGAGGGGGCCGCTAGCAATCAGCCCCAGCATTTT. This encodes CASSEGAASNQPQHF.

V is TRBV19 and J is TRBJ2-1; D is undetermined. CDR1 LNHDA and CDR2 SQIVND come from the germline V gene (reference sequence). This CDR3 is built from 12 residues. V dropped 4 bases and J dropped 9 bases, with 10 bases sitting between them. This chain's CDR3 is CASSTLTFEQFF. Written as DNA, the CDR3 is TGTGCCAGTAGTACCTTGACGTTTGAGCAGTTCTTC.

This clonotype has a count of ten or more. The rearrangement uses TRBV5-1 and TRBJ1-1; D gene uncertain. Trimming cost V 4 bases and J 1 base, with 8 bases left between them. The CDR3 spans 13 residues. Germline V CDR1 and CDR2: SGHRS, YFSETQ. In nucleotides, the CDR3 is TGCGCCAGCAGCCTACAGCGGAACACTGAAGCTTTCTTT. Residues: CASSLQRNTEAFF. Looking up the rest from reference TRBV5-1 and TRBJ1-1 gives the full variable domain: KAGVTQTPRYLIKTRGQQVTLSCSPISGHRSVSWYQQTPGQGLQFLFEYFSETQRNKGNFPGRFSGRQFSNSRSEMNVSTLELGDSALYLCASSLQRNTEAFFGQGTRLTVV.

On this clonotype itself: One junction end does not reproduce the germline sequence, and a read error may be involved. Written as DNA, the CDR3 is TGCGCCAGTAGTATCGGACGGGTAGCTTTCTTT. It yields the protein CASSIGRVAFF. The chain carries TRBV19 and TRBJ1-1; D gene uncertain. CDR1 is LNHDA, CDR2 SQIVND, per germline (reference sequence). The length of the CDR3 is 11 residues.

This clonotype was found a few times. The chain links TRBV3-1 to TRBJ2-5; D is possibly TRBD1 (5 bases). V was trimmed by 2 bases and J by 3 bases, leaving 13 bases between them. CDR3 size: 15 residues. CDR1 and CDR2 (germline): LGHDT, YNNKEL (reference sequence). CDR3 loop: CASSQFGHLKETQYF. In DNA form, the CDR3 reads TGTGCCAGCAGCCAATTCGGACACCTAAAAGAGACCCAGTACTTC.

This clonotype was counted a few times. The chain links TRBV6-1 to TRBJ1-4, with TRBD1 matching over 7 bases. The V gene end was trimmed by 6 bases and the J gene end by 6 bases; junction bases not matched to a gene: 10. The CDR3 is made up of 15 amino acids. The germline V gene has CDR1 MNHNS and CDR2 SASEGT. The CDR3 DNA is TGTGCCAGCAGACTATATGGAGGGACAGATGAAAAACTGTTTTTT. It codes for CASRLYGGTDEKLFF.

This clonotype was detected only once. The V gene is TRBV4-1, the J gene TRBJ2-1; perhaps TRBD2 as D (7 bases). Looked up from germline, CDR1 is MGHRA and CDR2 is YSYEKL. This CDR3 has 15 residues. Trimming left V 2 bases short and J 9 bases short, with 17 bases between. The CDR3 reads CASSQLLGGASEQFF. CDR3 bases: TGCGCCAGCAGCCAACTTCTGGGGGGGGCCAGTGAGCAGTTCTTC.

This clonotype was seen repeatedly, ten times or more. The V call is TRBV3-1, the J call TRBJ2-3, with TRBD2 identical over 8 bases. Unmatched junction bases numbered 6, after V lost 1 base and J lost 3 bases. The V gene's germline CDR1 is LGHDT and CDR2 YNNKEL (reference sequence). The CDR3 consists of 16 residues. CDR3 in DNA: TGTGCCAGCAGCCAAGTGGAGCGGGGGCTGACAGATACGCAGTATTTT. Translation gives CASSQVERGLTDTQYF.

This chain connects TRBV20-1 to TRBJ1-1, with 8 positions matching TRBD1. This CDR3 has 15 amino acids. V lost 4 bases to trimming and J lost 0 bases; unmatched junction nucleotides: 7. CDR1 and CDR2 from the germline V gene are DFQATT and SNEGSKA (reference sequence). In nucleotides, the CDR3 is TGCAGTGCTACCCCTTCGACAGGGGTGAACACTGAAGCTTTCTTT. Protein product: CSATPSTGVNTEAFF.

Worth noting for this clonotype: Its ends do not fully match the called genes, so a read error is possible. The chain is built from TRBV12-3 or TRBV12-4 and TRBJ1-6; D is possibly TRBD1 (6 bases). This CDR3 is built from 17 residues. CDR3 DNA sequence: TGTGCCTGCAGCTCTACCCGGGGGCTGGGTCTAATTTCACCCCTCCACTTT. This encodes CACSSTRGLGLISPLHF.

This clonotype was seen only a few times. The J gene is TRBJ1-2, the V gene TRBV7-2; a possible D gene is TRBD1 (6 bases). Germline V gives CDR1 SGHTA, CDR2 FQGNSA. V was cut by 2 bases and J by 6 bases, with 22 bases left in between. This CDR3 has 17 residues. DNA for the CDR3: TGTGCCAGCAGCTTATCCCCCCCCCAAACAGGGATTGATGGCTACACCTTC. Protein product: CASSLSPPQTGIDGYTF.

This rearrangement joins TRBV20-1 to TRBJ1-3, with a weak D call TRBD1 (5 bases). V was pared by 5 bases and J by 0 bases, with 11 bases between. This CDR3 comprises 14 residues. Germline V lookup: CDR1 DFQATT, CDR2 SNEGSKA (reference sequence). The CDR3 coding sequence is TGCAGTGCTGCAGGGCCTAACTCTGGAAACACCATATATTTT. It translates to CSAAGPNSGNTIYF.

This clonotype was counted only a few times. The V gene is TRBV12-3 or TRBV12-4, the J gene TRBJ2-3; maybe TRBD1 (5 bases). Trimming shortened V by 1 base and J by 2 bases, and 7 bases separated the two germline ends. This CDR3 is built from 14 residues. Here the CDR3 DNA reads TGTGCCAGCAGTTTAGAACAGGTCACAGATACGCAGTATTTT. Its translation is CASSLEQVTDTQYF.

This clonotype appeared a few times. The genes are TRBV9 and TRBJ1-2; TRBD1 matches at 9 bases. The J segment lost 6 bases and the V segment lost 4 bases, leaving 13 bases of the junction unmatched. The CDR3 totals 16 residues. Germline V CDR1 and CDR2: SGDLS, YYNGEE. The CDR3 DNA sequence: TGTGCCAGCAGCACAGCACAGGGGGCGGTTGAAGATGGCTACACCTTC. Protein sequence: CASSTAQGAVEDGYTF.

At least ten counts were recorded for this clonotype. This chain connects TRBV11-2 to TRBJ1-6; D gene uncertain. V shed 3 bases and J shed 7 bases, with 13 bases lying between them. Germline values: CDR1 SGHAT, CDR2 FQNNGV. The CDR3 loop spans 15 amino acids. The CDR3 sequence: CASSLTLGRNSPLHF. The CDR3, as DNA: TGTGCCAGCAGCTTGACGCTGGGTAGGAATTCACCCCTCCACTTT.

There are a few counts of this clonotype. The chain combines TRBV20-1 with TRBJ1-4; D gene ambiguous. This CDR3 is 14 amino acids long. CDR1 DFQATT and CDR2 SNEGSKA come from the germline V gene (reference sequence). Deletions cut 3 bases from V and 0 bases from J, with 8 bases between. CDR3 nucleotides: TGCAGTGCTAGTACCTTTACAACTAATGAAAAACTGTTTTTT. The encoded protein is CSASTFTTNEKLFF.

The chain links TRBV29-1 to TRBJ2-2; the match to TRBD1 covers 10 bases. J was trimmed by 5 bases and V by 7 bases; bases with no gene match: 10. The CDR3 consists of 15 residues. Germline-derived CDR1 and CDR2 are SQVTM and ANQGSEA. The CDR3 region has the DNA TGCAGCGCTGACTCCGGGACAGGGGAAACCGGGGAGCTGTTTTTT. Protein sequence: CSADSGTGETGELFF.

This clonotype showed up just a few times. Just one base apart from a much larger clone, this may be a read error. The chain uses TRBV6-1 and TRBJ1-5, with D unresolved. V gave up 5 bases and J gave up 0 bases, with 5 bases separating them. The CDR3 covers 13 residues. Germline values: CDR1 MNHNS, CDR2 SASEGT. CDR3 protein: CASSSASNQPQHF. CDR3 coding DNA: TGTGCCAGCAGTTCCGCTAGCAATCAGCCCCAGCATTTT.

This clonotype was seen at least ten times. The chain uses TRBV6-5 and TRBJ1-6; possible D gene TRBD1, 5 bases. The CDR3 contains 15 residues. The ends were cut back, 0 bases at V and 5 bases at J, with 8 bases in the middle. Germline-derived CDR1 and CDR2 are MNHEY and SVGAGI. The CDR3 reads CASSYSGADNSPLHF. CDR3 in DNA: TGTGCCAGCAGTTACTCAGGGGCGGATAATTCACCCCTCCACTTT.

The CDR3 here is CASTTRGASNEKLFF. CDR3 sequence (DNA): TGTGCCAGTACTACCAGGGGAGCGTCTAATGAAAAACTGTTTTTT. The chain uses TRBV19 and TRBJ1-4; the D gene is possibly TRBD1 (6 bases). CDR3 length equals 15 residues. Trimming cost V 7 bases and J 3 bases, with 15 bases left between them. Germline V gene sequence: CDR1 LNHDA, CDR2 SQIVND (reference sequence).

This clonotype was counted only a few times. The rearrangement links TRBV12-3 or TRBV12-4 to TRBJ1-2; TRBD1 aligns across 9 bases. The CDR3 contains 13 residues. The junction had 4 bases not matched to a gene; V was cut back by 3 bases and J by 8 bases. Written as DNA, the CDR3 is TGTGCCAGCAGTTTCGCCGGGACAGGGGGCTACACCTTC. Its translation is CASSFAGTGGYTF.

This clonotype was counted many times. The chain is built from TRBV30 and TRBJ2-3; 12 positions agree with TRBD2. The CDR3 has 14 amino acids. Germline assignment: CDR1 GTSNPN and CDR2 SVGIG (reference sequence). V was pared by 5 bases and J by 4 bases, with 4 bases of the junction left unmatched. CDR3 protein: CAWEGLAGPDTQYF. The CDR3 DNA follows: TGTGCCTGGGAAGGACTAGCGGGGCCAGATACGCAGTATTTT.

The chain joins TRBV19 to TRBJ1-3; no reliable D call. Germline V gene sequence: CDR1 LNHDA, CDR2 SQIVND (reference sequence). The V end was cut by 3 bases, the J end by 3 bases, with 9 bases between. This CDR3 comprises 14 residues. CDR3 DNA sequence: TGTGCCAGTAGTATCCCCGGGATTGGAAACACCATATATTTT. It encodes CASSIPGIGNTIYF.

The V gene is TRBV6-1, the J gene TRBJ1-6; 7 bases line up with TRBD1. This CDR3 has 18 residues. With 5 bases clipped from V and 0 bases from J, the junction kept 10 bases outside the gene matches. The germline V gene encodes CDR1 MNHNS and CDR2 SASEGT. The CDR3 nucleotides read TGTGCCAGCAGTACATGCCGGGACAGTTTCTCCTATAATTCACCCCTCCACTTT. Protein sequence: CASSTCRDSFSYNSPLHF.